The 32 T cell receptor beta chains below were found in one sample sequenced in a study of monozygotic twins with inflammatory bowel disease. No DNA is given; TCRdb re-called the 5' RACE reads and lists each CDR3 protein once. The sample holds 350,000 to 400,000 distinct CDR3 sequences. The sample was blood. These receptor sequences come from a human donor with ulcerative colitis or Crohn's disease, or a healthy co-twin of an affected twin (not recorded which).

This rearrangement joins TRBV28 to TRBJ1-2. Germline V gene data show CDR1 as MDHEN and CDR2 as SYDVKM. CDR3 length: 16 residues. CDR3 amino acids: CASSAGGVTVFYGYTF.

The genes are TRBV25-1 and TRBJ1-2; the TCRdb D gene call, TRBD1, has no DNA to confirm it. CDR1 and CDR2 from the germline V gene are MGHDK and SYGVNS. The CDR3 has 16 amino acids. The CDR3 region is CASMADRVGENYGYTF.

The chain has TRBV6-2 or TRBV6-3 and TRBJ1-5. The CDR3 has 12 amino acids. Looked up from germline, CDR1 is MNHEY and CDR2 is SVGEGT. The CDR3 spells CASSTSVQPQHF.

This chain links TRBV5-1 with TRBJ2-7. The CDR3 length is 13 residues. Per germline, CDR1 SGHRS and CDR2 YFSETQ. The CDR3 loop reads CASSLVSPYEQYF.

The rearrangement joins TRBV7-2 to TRBJ2-7; as DNA is missing, the TRBD1 call by TCRdb cannot be tested. The germline CDR1 and CDR2 sequences are SGHTA and FQGNSA. CDR3 length: 13 amino acids. The CDR3 reads CASTGTATYEQYF.

The genes are TRBV15 and TRBJ2-7; with no DNA, the TCRdb D assignment of TRBD2 cannot be verified. CDR3 length: 17 residues. CDR1 is LNHNV, CDR2 YYDKDF, per germline (reference sequence). CDR3 region: CATSLNPGLAGIYEQYF.

This chain connects TRBV5-5 to TRBJ2-7; TCRdb's D call of TRBD2 is untestable without DNA. The CDR3 contains 14 residues. From germline, CDR1 is SGHKS and CDR2 YYEKEE (reference sequence). The CDR3 here is CASSSGGAIYEQYF.

The CDR3 region is CASSLEMAGELFF. J is TRBJ2-2 and V is TRBV12-3 or TRBV12-4. CDR3 length equals 13 residues.

V and J are TRBV7-2 and TRBJ2-3; TCRdb's D gene call, TRBD2, goes unchecked for lack of DNA. CDR1 SGHTA and CDR2 FQGNSA come from the germline V gene. This CDR3 has 17 residues. The CDR3 protein is CASSLILAGASTDTQYF.

V gene TRBV18 combines with J gene TRBJ1-5; TCRdb's assignment of TRBD1 cannot be checked, as there is no DNA. The CDR3 loop spans 17 amino acids. CDR1 is KGHSH and CDR2 is LQKENI in the germline V gene. The CDR3 loop reads CASSPLGTPTGNQPQHF.

CDR3 region: CASSSLPGQGRNTIYF. The genes are TRBV12-3 or TRBV12-4 and TRBJ1-3; TCRdb returns TRBD1, unconfirmable since there is no DNA. The CDR3 loop spans 16 amino acids.

The rearrangement links TRBV18 to TRBJ2-1; TCRdb names TRBD2, which stays unverified in the absence of DNA. CDR3 length equals 19 residues. The germline gives CDR1 KGHSH, CDR2 LQKENI. CDR3 sequence: CASSPPSSGGRSSYNEQFF.

V usage is TRBV14 and J usage is TRBJ1-2; the TRBD1 assignment by TCRdb is unverifiable without DNA. CDR1 is SGHDN and CDR2 is FVKESK in the germline V gene. This CDR3 has 13 residues. The CDR3 loop is CASSPGQSYGYTF.

The chain links TRBV28 to TRBJ2-4. This CDR3 has 12 amino acids. Germline V gene lookup returns CDR1 MDHEN and CDR2 SYDVKM. The CDR3 reads CASSPTKNIQYF.

The rearrangement links TRBV12-3 or TRBV12-4 to TRBJ2-1; absent DNA, TCRdb's TRBD1 call cannot be checked. The CDR3 consists of 15 residues. The CDR3 here is CASTRLGGADNEQFF.

V and J are TRBV18 and TRBJ2-3; the TRBD2 assignment by TCRdb is unverifiable without DNA. CDR3 length: 13 residues. Germline CDR1 is KGHSH and CDR2 is LQKENI. The chain's CDR3 is CASSPSLSDTQYF.

The rearrangement links TRBV7-2 to TRBJ1-2; TCRdb proposes TRBD1, but this gene call is untestable without DNA. In germline, CDR1 is SGHTA, CDR2 FQGNSA. The CDR3 covers 15 residues. The CDR3 region is CASSPLPGYGGGYTF.

This chain links TRBV13 with TRBJ2-4; TCRdb's D call of TRBD1 is untestable without DNA. CDR1 is PRHDT and CDR2 is FYEKMQ in the germline V gene (reference sequence). The CDR3 contains 16 residues. CDR3 in amino acids: CASSPRDSGGKNIQYF.

This chain uses TRBV28 with TRBJ2-7; TCRdb selects TRBD1, and the lack of DNA leaves this call unchecked. Germline lookup yields CDR1 MDHEN and CDR2 SYDVKM. CDR3 length: 15 residues. The CDR3 here is CASSEAGTGLHEQYF.

The rearrangement joins TRBV28 to TRBJ2-3; as DNA is missing, the TRBD2 call by TCRdb cannot be tested. Germline CDR1 reads MDHEN; CDR2 reads SYDVKM. This CDR3 is built from 15 residues. CDR3 residues: CASSTGTTYTDTQYF.

V gene TRBV5-1 combines with J gene TRBJ2-3; the D call of TRBD2 rests on TCRdb alone, since no DNA is present to check it. This CDR3 comprises 15 residues. The germline V gene has CDR1 SGHRS and CDR2 YFSETQ. CDR3 amino acids: CASSTPTSGGDTQYF.

The rearrangement joins TRBV4-3 to TRBJ1-1; TCRdb's D call, TRBD1, is unchecked because there is no DNA. Germline assignment: CDR1 LGHNA and CDR2 YSLEER. The CDR3 runs 15 residues. CDR3 sequence reads: CASSRGGAPPLGAFF.

The chain carries TRBV5-4 and TRBJ2-1; TCRdb's assignment of TRBD1 cannot be checked, as there is no DNA. This CDR3 contains 13 residues. Germline V lookup: CDR1 SGHNT, CDR2 YYREEE (reference sequence). CDR3 sequence reads: CVSSPDRDNEQFF.

This chain connects TRBV4-1 to TRBJ1-1; the D call from TCRdb, TRBD1, cannot be confirmed without DNA. Per germline, CDR1 MGHRA and CDR2 YSYEKL. The CDR3 is 14 residues long. CDR3 region: CASSQDQGGLGAFF.

The chain joins TRBV27 to TRBJ1-2; TCRdb names TRBD1, which stays unverified in the absence of DNA. The germline CDR1 and CDR2 sequences are MNHEY and SMNVEV (reference sequence). The CDR3 extends over 14 amino acids. The CDR3 is CASSSAGSTYGYTF.

The chain is built from TRBV6-1 and TRBJ2-3; with no DNA, the TCRdb D assignment of TRBD1 cannot be verified. Germline loops: CDR1 MNHNS, CDR2 SASEGT. The CDR3 contains 14 residues. CDR3 protein: CASSPSPSTDTQYF.

The chain carries TRBV12-3 or TRBV12-4 and TRBJ1-3; there is no DNA to check the TCRdb D call of TRBD1. This CDR3 comprises 16 residues. The CDR3 loop is CASSLPGQRKGNTIYF.

The rearrangement links TRBV6-4 to TRBJ2-1. Germline values: CDR1 MRHNA, CDR2 SNTAGT. The CDR3 is made up of 13 amino acids. CDR3 in amino acids: CASSESGDHEQFF.

The V call is TRBV7-8, the J call TRBJ2-1; without DNA, the TCRdb call of TRBD1 cannot be checked. CDR1 and CDR2 from the germline V gene are SGHVS and FQNEAQ. This CDR3 comprises 16 residues. CDR3 sequence reads: CASSFTGGVWYNEQFF.

The chain joins TRBV30 to TRBJ2-2. Germline V gene sequence: CDR1 GTSNPN, CDR2 SVGIG (reference sequence). The CDR3 loop spans 14 amino acids. CDR3 sequence reads: CAWSRGPNTGELFF.

CDR3 protein: CASSPRDGSYERYF. The chain couples TRBV19 to TRBJ2-7; the TCRdb call, TRBD1, lacks DNA for checking. The CDR3 covers 14 residues. Germline assignment: CDR1 LNHDA and CDR2 SQIVND (reference sequence).

This chain links TRBV4-1 with TRBJ2-3; TCRdb reports TRBD1, a call that lacks DNA to check it against. Germline CDR1 is MGHRA and CDR2 is YSYEKL. The CDR3 totals 17 residues. The CDR3 sequence is CASSQDPGGPRTDTQYF.